This TCR beta chain emerged from a study of shared clonotypes between healthy human individuals. Using immunoSEQ multiplex PCR, the repertoire was profiled, and TCRdb retains in-frame clones only, with some absent. Of roughly 2.4 million clones in the sample, approximately 94% were seen once. Looked up from germline, CDR1 is MNHGY and CDR2 is SVAAGI. The CDR3 is made up of 11 amino acids. V trimming: 8 bases; J trimming: 5 bases; junction bases outside the gene matches: 3. The sequence came from a man aged 18 to 29 in good health. This chain connects TRBV6-9 to TRBJ2-7, with TRBD1 identical over 7 bases. Sequences were obtained from naive CD4+ T cells sorted from blood. Subset meaning: CD45RA+ positively selected. The CDR3 here is CASPRGHEQYF. DNA of the CDR3: TGTGCCAGCCCGAGGGGGCACGAGCAGTACTTC.